This TCR beta chain was profiled in a study of OX40 agonist ivuxolimab in advanced cancers. Looking at the study overall: Across the patients, intravenous ivuxolimab was delivered every 2 weeks at 0.01 to 10 mg/kg. 30% to 40% of patients had received prior checkpoint inhibitor therapy.

Whole-study findings and limits: Blood T cells, both CD4+ and CD8+, expanded clonally by week 6 at 0.1 to 3.0 mg/kg. In CD8+ T cells, expanded clones were on average more numerous than in CD4+.

A word on this clone: Its antigen is currently unknown.

Assay used: immunoSEQ multiplex PCR; TCRdb lists only in-frame clones, some missing. Found here are more than 12,000 clones, 65% to 85% of them singletons; the top ten hold roughly 18%. The CDR3 extends over 14 amino acids. Trimming took off 5 bases at V and 2 bases at J, with 10 bases between the two ends. CDR1 and CDR2 (germline): MGHRA, YSYEKL. The sequencing used CD4+ or CD8+ T cells sorted from blood, collected in a trial of the OX40 agonist ivuxolimab. This chain links TRBV4-1 with TRBJ1-5; D unresolved. The source of this sequence is an adult with an advanced solid tumor such as melanoma, head and neck, liver or kidney cancer. Written as DNA, the CDR3 is TGCGCCAGCAGCGTATATCTCGGCAATCAGCCCCAGCATTTT. This translates into CASSVYLGNQPQHF.